This T cell receptor (beta chain) is drawn from a study of T cells in Graves' hyperthyroidism and ophthalmopathy. Study-level information: The initial diagnosis was the point when peripheral blood was collected, ahead of any treatment.

Regarding the study as a whole: A model built on 13 V-J features separated ophthalmopathy from stable hyperthyroidism.

Amplification yielded TCR beta CDR3 regions, with RNA transcripts as the source. Using the HTBI primer set, a first-round RT-PCR was run on the TCR CDR3. TCRdb re-called the multiplex PCR reads through MiXCR, storing one row per CDR3 protein. In the table there are fewer than 350,000 distinct CDR3 sequences, about a sixth of which are singletons. This CDR3 contains 15 residues. Trimming shortened V by 2 bases and J by 7 bases, and 17 bases separated the two germline ends. The germline V gene has CDR1 ENHRY and CDR2 SYGVKD. Under 3 months was the duration of disease in ophthalmopathy patients, who also had a Clinical Activity Score of at least 3 and a NOSPECS grade of at least 4. Exclusion of a patient resulted from uncontrolled infection, other autoimmune disease, pregnancy or lactation. This clonotype has ten or more counts. The antigen remains unidentified.

The gene calls are TRBV10-3 and TRBJ2-5; perhaps TRBD1 as D (6 bases). The sequence derives from a woman between 35 and 50 years old with Graves' ophthalmopathy. The material sequenced was blood. Written as DNA, the CDR3 is TGTGCCATCAGTGAGGGGGGCCCTCGGGCGGGGACCCAGTACTTC. It encodes CAISEGGPRAGTQYF.